A single sample is the source of the 2 T cell receptor beta chains below, sequenced in a study of blood T cell repertoires in COVID-19 (TCRdb year 2020). Receptor libraries were prepared by the immunoSEQ multiplex PCR assay. The table was pulled from immuneACCESS by TCRdb, which kept in-frame rearrangements only. Such tables lose some clones; where checked, under half of the loss comes from unresolved V genes, and the rest has no known cause. The sample has under 300,000 clones on record, roughly four fifths of them singletons. In total, the top ten clones hold approximately 16% of the sample. The source material was PBMCs or T cells enriched from blood (not recorded which). The source is a man aged 40-49 years who had recovered from COVID-19.

This chain connects TRBV5-4 to TRBJ2-1; 7 bases fit TRBD2. V lost 0 bases, J lost 10 bases, and 10 bases stayed unmatched. This CDR3 has 15 amino acids. CDR1 and CDR2 (germline): SGHNT, YYREEE (reference sequence). This CDR3 is CASSLAGPGGLEQFF. The CDR3 nucleotides read TGTGCCAGCAGCTTGGCCGGGCCGGGGGGTCTCGAGCAGTTCTTC.

The genes are TRBV7-2 and TRBJ1-5; a weak D match, TRBD1 (5 bases). CDR1 is SGHTA and CDR2 is FQGNSA in the germline V gene. Trimming removed 2 bases from V and 7 bases from J, with 15 bases in between. This CDR3 is built from 15 residues. CDR3 DNA: TGTGCCAGCAGCTTAAGTGTTCAGGGTTCACAGCCCCAGCATTTT. Translated, it gives CASSLSVQGSQPQHF.